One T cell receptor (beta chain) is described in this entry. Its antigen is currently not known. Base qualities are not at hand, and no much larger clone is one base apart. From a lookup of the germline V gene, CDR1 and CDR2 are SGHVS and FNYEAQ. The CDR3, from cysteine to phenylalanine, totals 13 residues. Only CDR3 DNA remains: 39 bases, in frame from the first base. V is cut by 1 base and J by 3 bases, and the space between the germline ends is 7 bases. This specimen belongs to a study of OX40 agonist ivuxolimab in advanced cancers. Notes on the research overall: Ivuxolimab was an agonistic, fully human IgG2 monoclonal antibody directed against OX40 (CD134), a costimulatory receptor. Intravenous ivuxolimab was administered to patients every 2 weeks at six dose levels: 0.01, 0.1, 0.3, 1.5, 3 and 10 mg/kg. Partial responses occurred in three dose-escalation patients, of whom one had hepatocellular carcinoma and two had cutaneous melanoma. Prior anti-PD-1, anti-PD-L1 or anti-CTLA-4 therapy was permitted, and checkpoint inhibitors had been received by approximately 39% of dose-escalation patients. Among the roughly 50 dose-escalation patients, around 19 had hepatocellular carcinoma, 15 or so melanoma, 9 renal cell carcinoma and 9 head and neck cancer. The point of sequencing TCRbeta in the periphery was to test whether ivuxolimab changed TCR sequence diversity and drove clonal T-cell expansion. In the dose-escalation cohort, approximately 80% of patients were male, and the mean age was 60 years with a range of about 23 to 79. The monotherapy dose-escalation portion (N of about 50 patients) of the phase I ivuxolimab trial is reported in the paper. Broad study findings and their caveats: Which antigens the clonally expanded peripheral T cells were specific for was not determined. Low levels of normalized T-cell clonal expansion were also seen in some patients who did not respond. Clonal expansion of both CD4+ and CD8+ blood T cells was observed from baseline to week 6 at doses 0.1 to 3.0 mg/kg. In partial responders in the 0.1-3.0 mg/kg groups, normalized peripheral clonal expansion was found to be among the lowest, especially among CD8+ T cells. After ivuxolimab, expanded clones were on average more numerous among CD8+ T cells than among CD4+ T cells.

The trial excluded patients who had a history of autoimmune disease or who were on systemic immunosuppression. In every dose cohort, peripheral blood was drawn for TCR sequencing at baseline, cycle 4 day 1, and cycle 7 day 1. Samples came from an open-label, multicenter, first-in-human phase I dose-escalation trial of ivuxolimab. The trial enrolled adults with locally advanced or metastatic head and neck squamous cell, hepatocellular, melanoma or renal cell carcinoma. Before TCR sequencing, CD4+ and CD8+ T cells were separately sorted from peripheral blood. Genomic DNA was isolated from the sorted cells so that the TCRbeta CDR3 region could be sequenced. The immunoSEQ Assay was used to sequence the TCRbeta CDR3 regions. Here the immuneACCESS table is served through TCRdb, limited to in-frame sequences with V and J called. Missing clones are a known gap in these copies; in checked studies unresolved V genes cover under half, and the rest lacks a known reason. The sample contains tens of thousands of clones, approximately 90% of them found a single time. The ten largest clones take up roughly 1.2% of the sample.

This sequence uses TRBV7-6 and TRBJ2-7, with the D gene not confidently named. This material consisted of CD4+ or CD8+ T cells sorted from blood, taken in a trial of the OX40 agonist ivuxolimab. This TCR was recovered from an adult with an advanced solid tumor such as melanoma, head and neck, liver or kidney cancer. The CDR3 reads CASSLGFDYEQYF. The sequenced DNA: TGTGCCAGCAGCTTAGGGTTCGACTACGAGCAGTACTTC.